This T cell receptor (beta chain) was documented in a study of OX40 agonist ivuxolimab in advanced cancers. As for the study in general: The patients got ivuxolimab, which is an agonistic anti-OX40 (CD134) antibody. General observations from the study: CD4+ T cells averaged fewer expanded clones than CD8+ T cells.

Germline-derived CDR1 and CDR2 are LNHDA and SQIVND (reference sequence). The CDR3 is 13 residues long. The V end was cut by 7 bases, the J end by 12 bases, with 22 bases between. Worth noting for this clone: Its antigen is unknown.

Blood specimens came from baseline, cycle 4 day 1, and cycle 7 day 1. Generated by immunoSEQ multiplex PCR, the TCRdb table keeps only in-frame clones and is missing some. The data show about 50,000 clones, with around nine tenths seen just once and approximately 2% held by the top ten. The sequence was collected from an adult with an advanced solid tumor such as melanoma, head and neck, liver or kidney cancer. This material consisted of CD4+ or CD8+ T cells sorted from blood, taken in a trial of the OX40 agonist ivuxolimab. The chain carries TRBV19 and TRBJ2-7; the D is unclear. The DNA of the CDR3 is TGTGCCAGTATCCCAGGCCGGCCAGGAGTAACGTACTTC. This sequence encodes CASIPGRPGVTYF.